This is a list of T cell receptor beta chains from one sample in a study of cytomegalovirus exposure and HLA in healthy donors. Measured with immunoSEQ multiplex PCR; TCRdb has only the in-frame clones, and not every one. The data hold about 90,000 clones, with around three quarters observed a single time. The source material was PBMCs. The receptors derive from a woman in her fifties or sixties in good health and CMV-seropositive. The CDR3 runs from the conserved cysteine through the conserved F or W. Fields, in order: CDR3 length, V gene, J gene, CDR3 protein.

cdr3_length: 11; v_call: TRBV20-1; j_call: TRBJ2-7; cdr3_aa: CSAVDTYEQYF
cdr3_length: 14; v_call: TRBV9; j_call: TRBJ2-5; cdr3_aa: CASSVRAGGETQYF
cdr3_length: 16; v_call: TRBV2; j_call: TRBJ1-3; cdr3_aa: CASSERRGGTGNTIYF
cdr3_length: 15; v_call: TRBV18; j_call: TRBJ2-5; cdr3_aa: CASSPPSGLQETQYF
cdr3_length: 17; v_call: TRBV15; j_call: TRBJ2-6; cdr3_aa: CATSRDRGSSGANVLTF
cdr3_length: 15; v_call: TRBV19; j_call: TRBJ2-1; cdr3_aa: CASSWASGGQNEQFF
cdr3_length: 14; v_call: TRBV19; j_call: TRBJ2-7; cdr3_aa: CASSIRDESSEQYF
cdr3_length: 13; v_call: TRBV19; j_call: TRBJ2-7; cdr3_aa: CASSLRGRYEQYF
cdr3_length: 13; v_call: TRBV30; j_call: TRBJ2-5; cdr3_aa: CACGGVLQETQYF
cdr3_length: 18; v_call: TRBV5-5; j_call: TRBJ2-1; cdr3_aa: CASSLALAGGPGYNEQFF
cdr3_length: 17; v_call: TRBV9; j_call: TRBJ2-7; cdr3_aa: CASSAEGLAGGPYEQYF
cdr3_length: 15; v_call: TRBV15; j_call: TRBJ1-4; cdr3_aa: CATSRDAGANEKLFF
cdr3_length: 13; v_call: TRBV2; j_call: TRBJ2-2; cdr3_aa: CASTGTVGGELFF
cdr3_length: 15; v_call: TRBV28; j_call: TRBJ1-5; cdr3_aa: CASSFGTGLSQPQHF
cdr3_length: 15; v_call: TRBV6-5; j_call: TRBJ1-4; cdr3_aa: CASSSAGQRNEKLFF
cdr3_length: 18; v_call: TRBV6-4; j_call: TRBJ2-7; cdr3_aa: CASSVLFRGKEPFYEQYF
cdr3_length: 14; v_call: TRBV11-3; j_call: TRBJ2-1; cdr3_aa: CASSLASAYNEQFF
cdr3_length: 14; v_call: TRBV2; j_call: TRBJ1-1; cdr3_aa: CASSGGQGAGEAFF
cdr3_length: 16; v_call: TRBV28; j_call: TRBJ1-1; cdr3_aa: CASSLVFGIGATEAFF
cdr3_length: 15; v_call: TRBV2; j_call: TRBJ2-3; cdr3_aa: CASRPTSGLTDTQYF
cdr3_length: 14; v_call: TRBV11-3; j_call: TRBJ2-1; cdr3_aa: CASSHTGQGNEQFF
cdr3_length: 13; v_call: TRBV9; j_call: TRBJ1-3; cdr3_aa: CASSTDAGDTIYF
cdr3_length: 14; v_call: TRBV5-1; j_call: TRBJ2-7; cdr3_aa: CASSLGTGPYEQYF
cdr3_length: 14; v_call: TRBV11-2; j_call: TRBJ2-3; cdr3_aa: CASGYSGRVDTQYF
cdr3_length: 13; v_call: TRBV4-3; j_call: TRBJ2-7; cdr3_aa: CASSRDRTYEQYF
cdr3_length: 14; v_call: TRBV7-3; j_call: TRBJ2-7; cdr3_aa: CASSPRAGGHEQYF
cdr3_length: 15; v_call: TRBV28; j_call: TRBJ1-3; cdr3_aa: CASSRGTVSGNTIYF
cdr3_length: 11; v_call: TRBV29-1; j_call: TRBJ1-4; cdr3_aa: CSVYDREKLFF
cdr3_length: 16; v_call: TRBV9; j_call: TRBJ2-2; cdr3_aa: CASSVGRTLNTGELFF
cdr3_length: 15; v_call: TRBV6-1; j_call: TRBJ2-7; cdr3_aa: CASSEAQVPSYEQYF
cdr3_length: 12; v_call: TRBV28; j_call: TRBJ1-2; cdr3_aa: CASSSGGEGYTF
cdr3_length: 15; v_call: TRBV6-5; j_call: TRBJ2-2; cdr3_aa: CASSGTGGYTGELFF
cdr3_length: 14; v_call: TRBV29-1; j_call: TRBJ2-1; cdr3_aa: CSVDSLAGGNEQFF
cdr3_length: 15; v_call: TRBV29-1; j_call: TRBJ2-7; cdr3_aa: CSVEGTTSGRGEQYF
cdr3_length: 14; v_call: TRBV27; j_call: TRBJ1-2; cdr3_aa: CASSSQGRGYGYTF
cdr3_length: 10; v_call: TRBV20-1; j_call: TRBJ2-7; cdr3_aa: CSAYTGDTYF
cdr3_length: 13; v_call: TRBV7-6; j_call: TRBJ2-7; cdr3_aa: CASSPEDSYEQYF
cdr3_length: 15; v_call: TRBV9; j_call: NA; cdr3_aa: CASSVGLADTYEQYF
cdr3_length: 15; v_call: TRBV5-8; j_call: TRBJ2-5; cdr3_aa: CASSLVSGMAETQYF
cdr3_length: 17; v_call: TRBV5-1; j_call: TRBJ2-1; cdr3_aa: CASSLETSGRRGNEQFF
cdr3_length: 14; v_call: TRBV5-4; j_call: TRBJ2-2; cdr3_aa: CAGGRERGTGELFF
cdr3_length: 18; v_call: TRBV4-3; j_call: TRBJ1-4; cdr3_aa: CASSQATGGRATNEKLFF
cdr3_length: 15; v_call: TRBV15; j_call: TRBJ2-7; cdr3_aa: CATSRAWAPVSEQYF
cdr3_length: 16; v_call: TRBV9; j_call: TRBJ2-7; cdr3_aa: CASSAGATGGVGEQYF
cdr3_length: 14; v_call: TRBV6-1; j_call: TRBJ1-1; cdr3_aa: CASSEHRASTEAFF
cdr3_length: 15; v_call: TRBV6-5; j_call: TRBJ2-7; cdr3_aa: CASSPLQGVVGEQYF
cdr3_length: 17; v_call: TRBV15; j_call: TRBJ1-2; cdr3_aa: CATSRISGQALFYGYTF
cdr3_length: 17; v_call: TRBV6-1; j_call: TRBJ2-1; cdr3_aa: CASSAGQGVPSYNEQFF